This TCR beta chain was recorded in a study of T cell responses to AZD1222 COVID-19 vaccine. Study observations and caveats: Baseline serology detected seropositivity in only 6 or 7 AZD1222 recipients.

Clones were sequenced by immunoSEQ multiplex PCR, and TCRdb holds only the in-frame ones, with some missing. The table records some 120,000 clones, 85% to 90% of them present only once. With V trimmed by 2 bases and J by 0 bases, 1 base remained unmatched. Per germline, CDR1 GTSNPN and CDR2 SVGIG (reference sequence). The CDR3 has 13 residues. Details on this clone: Its matching antigen is unknown.

This chain connects TRBV30 to TRBJ2-7; 7 nucleotides agree with TRBD1. The sample consisted of peripheral blood, taken on day 0 of AZD1222 vaccination. The receptor was isolated from an adult in good health. CDR3 in amino acids: CAWSRDSSYEQYF. As DNA, the CDR3 is TGTGCCTGGAGTAGGGACAGCTCCTACGAGCAGTACTTC.